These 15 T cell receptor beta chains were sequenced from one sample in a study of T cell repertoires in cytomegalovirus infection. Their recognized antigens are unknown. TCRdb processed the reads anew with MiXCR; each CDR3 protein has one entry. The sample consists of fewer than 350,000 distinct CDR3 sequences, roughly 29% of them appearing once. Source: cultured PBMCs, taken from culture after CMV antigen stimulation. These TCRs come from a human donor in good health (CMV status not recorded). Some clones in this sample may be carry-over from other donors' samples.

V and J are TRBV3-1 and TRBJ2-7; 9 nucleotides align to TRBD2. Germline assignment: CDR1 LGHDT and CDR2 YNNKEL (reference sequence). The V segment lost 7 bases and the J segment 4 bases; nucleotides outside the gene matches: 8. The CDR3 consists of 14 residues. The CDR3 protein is CASTPGRGGYEQYF. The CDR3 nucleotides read TGTGCCAGCACCCCGGGGCGGGGGGGATACGAGCAGTACTTC.

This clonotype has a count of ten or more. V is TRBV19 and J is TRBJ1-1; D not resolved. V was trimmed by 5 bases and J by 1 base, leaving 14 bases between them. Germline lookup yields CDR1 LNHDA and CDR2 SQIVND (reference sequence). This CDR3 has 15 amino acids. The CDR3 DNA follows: TGTGCCAGTAGTCCATGGACGGTGTCGAACACTGAAGCTTTCTTT. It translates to CASSPWTVSNTEAFF.

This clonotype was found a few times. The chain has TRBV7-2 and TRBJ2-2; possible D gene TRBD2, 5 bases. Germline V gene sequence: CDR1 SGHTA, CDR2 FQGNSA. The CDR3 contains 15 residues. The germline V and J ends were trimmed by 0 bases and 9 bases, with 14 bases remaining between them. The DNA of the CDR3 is TGTGCCAGCAGCTTAGCGAACCGGGATCCAAGGGAGCTGTTTTTT. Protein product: CASSLANRDPRELFF.

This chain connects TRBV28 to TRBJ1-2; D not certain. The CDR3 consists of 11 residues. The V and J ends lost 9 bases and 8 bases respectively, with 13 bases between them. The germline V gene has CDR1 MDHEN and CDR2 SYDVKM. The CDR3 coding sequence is TGTGCCAGTCGGACGTTAGAGGGCTACACCTTC. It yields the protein CASRTLEGYTF.

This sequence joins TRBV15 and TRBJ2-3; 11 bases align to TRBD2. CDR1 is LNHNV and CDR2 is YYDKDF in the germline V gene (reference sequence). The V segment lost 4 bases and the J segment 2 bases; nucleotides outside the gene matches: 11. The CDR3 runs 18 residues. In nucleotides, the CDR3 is TGTGCCACCAGCAACACCTTAGCGGGAGGGAGTACCACAGATACGCAGTATTTT. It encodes CATSNTLAGGSTTDTQYF.

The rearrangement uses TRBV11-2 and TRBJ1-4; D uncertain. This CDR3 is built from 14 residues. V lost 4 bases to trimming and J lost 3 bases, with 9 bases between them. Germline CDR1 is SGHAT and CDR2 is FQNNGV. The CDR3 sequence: CASSYAWANEKLFF. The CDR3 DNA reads TGTGCCAGCAGCTACGCGTGGGCTAATGAAAAACTGTTTTTT.

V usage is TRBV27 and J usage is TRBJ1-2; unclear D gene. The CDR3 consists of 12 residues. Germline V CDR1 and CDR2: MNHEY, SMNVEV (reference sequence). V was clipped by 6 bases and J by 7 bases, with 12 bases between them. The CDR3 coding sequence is TGTGCCAGCAGACCCCTCTTAGGTGGCTACACCTTC. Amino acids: CASRPLLGGYTF.

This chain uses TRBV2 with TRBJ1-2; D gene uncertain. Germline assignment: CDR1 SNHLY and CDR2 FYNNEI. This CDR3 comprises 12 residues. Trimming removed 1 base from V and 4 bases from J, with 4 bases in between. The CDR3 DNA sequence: TGTGCCAGCAGTGAAGAGGGCTATGGCTACACCTTC. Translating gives CASSEEGYGYTF.

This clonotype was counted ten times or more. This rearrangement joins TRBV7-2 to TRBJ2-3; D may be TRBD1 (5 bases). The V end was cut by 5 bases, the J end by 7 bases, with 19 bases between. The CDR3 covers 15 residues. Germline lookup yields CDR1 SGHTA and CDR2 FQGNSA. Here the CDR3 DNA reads TGTGCCAGCAGCACAAGGGGTCAGGCCCAAAATACGCAGTATTTT. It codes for CASSTRGQAQNTQYF.

CDR3 amino acids: CASSLDAGELFF. CDR3 nucleotides: TGTGCCAGCAGCTTGGATGCCGGGGAGCTGTTTTTT. V usage is TRBV5-5 and J usage is TRBJ2-2, with D hard to call. The CDR3 loop spans 12 amino acids. Germline-derived CDR1 and CDR2 are SGHKS and YYEKEE (reference sequence). V lost 0 bases and J 6 bases, leaving 3 bases between the germline ends.

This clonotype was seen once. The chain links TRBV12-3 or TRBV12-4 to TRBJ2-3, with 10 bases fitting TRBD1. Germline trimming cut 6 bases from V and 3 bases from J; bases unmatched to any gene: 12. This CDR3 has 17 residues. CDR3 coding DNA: TGTGCCAGCAGCCCTGCTCTGGGACAGGGGAGTACAGATACGCAGTATTTT. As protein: CASSPALGQGSTDTQYF.

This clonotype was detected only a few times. The CDR3 bases are TGTGCCAGCAGTTCTGGCGGGATCGCCTACGAGCAGTACTTC. Translation gives CASSSGGIAYEQYF. This chain joins TRBV28 and TRBJ2-7, with D possibly being TRBD2 (6 bases). Germline loops: CDR1 MDHEN, CDR2 SYDVKM. Trimming removed 4 bases at V and 2 bases at J, with 12 bases between. The CDR3 is made up of 14 amino acids.

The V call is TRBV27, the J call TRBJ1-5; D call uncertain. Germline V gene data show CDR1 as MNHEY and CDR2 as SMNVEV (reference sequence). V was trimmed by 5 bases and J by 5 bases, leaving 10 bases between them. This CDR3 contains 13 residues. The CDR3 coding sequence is TGTGCCAGCAGTCCACGACCCTATCAGCCCCAGCATTTT. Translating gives CASSPRPYQPQHF.

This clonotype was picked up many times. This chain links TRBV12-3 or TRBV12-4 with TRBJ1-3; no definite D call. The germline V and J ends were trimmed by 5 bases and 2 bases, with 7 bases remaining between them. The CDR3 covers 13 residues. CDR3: CASSPSAGNTIYF. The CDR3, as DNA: TGTGCCAGCAGTCCCTCCGCTGGAAACACCATATATTTT.

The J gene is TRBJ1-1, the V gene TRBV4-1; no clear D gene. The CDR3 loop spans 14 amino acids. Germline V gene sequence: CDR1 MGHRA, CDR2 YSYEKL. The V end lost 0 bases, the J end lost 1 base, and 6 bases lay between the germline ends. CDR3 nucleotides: TGCGCCAGCAGCCAAGATCGGAGGAACACTGAAGCTTTCTTT. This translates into CASSQDRRNTEAFF.